This entry lists 27 T cell receptor beta chains sequenced from one sample in a study of blood T cell repertoires in COVID-19 (dated by TCRdb to between 2020 and 2021). Libraries came from the immunoSEQ multiplex PCR assay. TCRdb provides this immuneACCESS table in a form limited to in-frame rearrangements. Some clones are lacking; in checked studies, under half of them reflect an unresolved V gene, and why the rest are absent is not known. This sample comprises under 200,000 clones, approximately 87% of them detected only once. The ten largest account for roughly 3.7% of the sample. Sequenced sample: peripheral blood. The receptors stem from a man aged 18 to 30 with active or convalescent COVID-19.

V gene TRBV13 combines with J gene TRBJ2-1; TRBD2 matches 14 bases. Per germline, CDR1 PRHDT and CDR2 FYEKMQ (reference sequence). The CDR3 totals 15 residues. Trimming at V came to 5 bases and at J to 7 bases, leaving 4 bases not matched to a gene. This chain's CDR3 is CASSLGTSGSNEQFF. CDR3 nucleotide sequence: TGTGCCAGCAGCCTCGGGACTAGCGGGAGTAATGAGCAGTTCTTC.

This clone was seen a handful of times. The J gene is TRBJ2-5, the V gene TRBV4-1; weak D call: TRBD2 (5 bases). Deletions cut 0 bases from V and 1 base from J, with 15 bases between. This CDR3 contains 17 residues. Germline values: CDR1 MGHRA, CDR2 YSYEKL. The CDR3 nucleotides are TGCGCCAGCAGCCAAGAACCGGGGTACACATTCCAAGAGACCCAGTACTTC. Protein product: CASSQEPGYTFQETQYF.

The genes are TRBV5-1 and TRBJ1-4; D is unclear. The CDR3 has 12 residues. Germline V gives CDR1 SGHRS, CDR2 YFSETQ. V was shortened by 3 bases and J by 7 bases, with 7 bases between the two germline ends. The DNA for the CDR3 is TGCGCCAGCAGCTACGAGGGTGAAAAACTGTTTTTT. This codes for CASSYEGEKLFF.

This chain connects TRBV11-3 to TRBJ1-6; 8 bases match TRBD1. Germline values: CDR1 SGHNT, CDR2 YENEEA. The CDR3 totals 14 residues. Trimming took 7 bases from V and 8 from J; bases not matched to a gene: 7. CDR3 DNA sequence: TGTGCCAGCACGCGGGGACAGGCGGATTCACCCCTCCACTTT. This translates into CASTRGQADSPLHF.

The chain has TRBV19 and TRBJ2-3, with TRBD2 identical over 7 bases. Germline values: CDR1 LNHDA, CDR2 SQIVND (reference sequence). The V and J ends lost 3 bases and 2 bases, in that order; junction bases with no gene match: 2. The CDR3 sequence is 14 residues long. The CDR3 spells CASSMRGTTDTQYF. DNA of the CDR3: TGTGCCAGTAGTATGCGGGGGACCACAGATACGCAGTATTTT.

The rearrangement uses TRBV7-6 and TRBJ2-7, with D tentatively TRBD2 (6 bases). V dropped 7 bases and J dropped 5 bases, with 21 bases sitting between them. This CDR3 region has 15 residues. Germline V lookup: CDR1 SGHVS, CDR2 FNYEAQ. In DNA form, the CDR3 reads TGTGCCAGCAACCTACTGGAGCCGGGGGAGGACGAGCAGTACGTC. This gives the protein CASNLLEPGEDEQYV.

The chain couples TRBV5-1 to TRBJ1-2; D might be TRBD1 (5 bases). The CDR3 contains 12 residues. The germline V gene has CDR1 SGHRS and CDR2 YFSETQ. Deletions cut 7 bases from V and 2 bases from J, with 9 bases between. As DNA, the CDR3 is TGCGCCAGCTTTGACAGCAACTATGGCTACACCTTC. It is translated as CASFDSNYGYTF. Full variable domain (outside the CDR3, taken from reference TRBV5-1 and TRBJ1-2): KAGVTQTPRYLIKTRGQQVTLSCSPISGHRSVSWYQQTPGQGLQFLFEYFSETQRNKGNFPGRFSGRQFSNSRSEMNVSTLELGDSALYLCASFDSNYGYTFGSGTRLTVV.

The J gene is TRBJ1-4, the V gene TRBV5-5; D call uncertain. From germline, CDR1 is SGHKS and CDR2 YYEKEE (reference sequence). Between the trimmed V and J ends, which lost 4 bases and 5 bases, there was a span of 18 bases. The CDR3 contains 16 residues. CDR3 in amino acids: CASSAKPRDSNEKLFF. In DNA form, the CDR3 reads TGTGCCAGCAGCGCAAAGCCCAGAGACTCGAATGAAAAACTGTTTTTT.

This clone was seen a single time. V usage is TRBV6-5 and J usage is TRBJ1-1; D is unclear. Trimming cost V 5 bases and J 1 base, with 11 bases left between them. CDR1 and CDR2 (germline): MNHEY, SVGAGI. The CDR3 is 14 amino acids. Here the CDR3 reads CASSRGTGNTEAFF. In nucleotides, the CDR3 is TGTGCCAGCAGTCGGGGAACGGGGAACACTGAAGCTTTCTTT.

The chain uses TRBV9 and TRBJ1-1, with D perhaps TRBD1 (6 bases). Germline V CDR1 and CDR2: SGDLS, YYNGEE. The CDR3 sequence is 15 residues long. Trimming removed 0 bases from V and 6 bases from J, with 15 bases in between. CDR3 residues: CASSVATGSYSEAFF. Written as DNA, the CDR3 is TGTGCCAGCAGCGTAGCTACAGGGAGTTATTCTGAAGCTTTCTTT.

For the CDR3, the DNA is TGTGCCAGCAGTAACGAGAATCAGCCCCAGCATTTT. Residues: CASSNENQPQHF. The rearrangement links TRBV2 to TRBJ1-5; D remains ambiguous. V lost 5 bases and J 4 bases, leaving 6 bases between the germline ends. Germline V lookup: CDR1 SNHLY, CDR2 FYNNEI. The CDR3 is made up of 12 amino acids.

Remarks on this clone: Other nucleotide sequences from this sample produce the same CDR3. The chain joins TRBV7-3 to TRBJ1-2; 9 positions agree with TRBD1. V trimming: 2 bases; J trimming: 5 bases; junction bases outside the gene matches: 0. The V gene's germline CDR1 is SGHTA and CDR2 FQGTGA. CDR3 length: 13 residues. The CDR3 DNA sequence: TGTGCCAGCAGCTTAGGACAGGGGTATGGCTACACCTTC. This codes for CASSLGQGYGYTF.

This CDR3 reads CASSLEPQGIEQYF. CDR3 bases: TGTGCCAGCAGCTTAGAACCACAGGGGATCGAGCAGTACTTC. The chain recombines TRBV11-3 with TRBJ2-7, with 7 bases matching TRBD1. The CDR3 sequence is 14 residues long. The ends lost 0 bases at V and 6 bases at J; junction bases unmatched: 5. Per the germline V gene, CDR1 is SGHNT and CDR2 is YENEEA.

V usage is TRBV4-3 and J usage is TRBJ2-1, with 9 bases identical to TRBD2. The CDR3 loop spans 15 amino acids. The V segment lost 0 bases and the J segment 8 bases; nucleotides outside the gene matches: 5. Germline V gene lookup returns CDR1 LGHNA and CDR2 YSLEER. Written as DNA, the CDR3 is TGCGCCAGCAGCCAAGATGCGGGAGGGCCTCATGAGCAGTTCTTC. Its translation: CASSQDAGGPHEQFF.

This sequence joins TRBV7-2 and TRBJ1-6, with 7 bases that match TRBD1. CDR3 length: 15 residues. The germline CDR1 and CDR2 sequences are SGHTA and FQGNSA. The ends lost 5 bases at V and 3 bases at J; junction bases unmatched: 4. DNA for the CDR3: TGTGCCAGCAGCCCGCGGGACAGCTATAATTCACCCCTCCACTTT. The encoded protein is CASSPRDSYNSPLHF.

This chain joins TRBV24-1 and TRBJ1-5, with D possibly being TRBD1 (5 bases). The germline V gene has CDR1 KGHDR and CDR2 SFDVKD. This CDR3 comprises 12 residues. With 9 bases removed from V and 6 bases from J, the gap between germline ends came to 11 bases. This CDR3 is CATGGFGQPQHF. The CDR3 DNA follows: TGTGCCACCGGGGGGTTTGGTCAGCCCCAGCATTTT.

This clone was found once. V is TRBV19 and J is TRBJ2-7, with 9 bases matching TRBD1. The V gene's germline CDR1 is LNHDA and CDR2 SQIVND (reference sequence). V gave up 5 bases and J gave up 3 bases; unmatched junction bases: 2. The CDR3 covers 13 residues. CDR3 nucleotide sequence: TGTGCCAGTAGTCCGACAGGGGGCTACGAGCAGTACTTC. It yields the protein CASSPTGGYEQYF.

This chain links TRBV3-1 (or the pseudogene TRBV3-2) with TRBJ2-3; D remains ambiguous. Germline values: CDR1 LGHDT, CDR2 YNNKEL (reference sequence). The CDR3 sequence is 13 residues long. V shed 4 bases and J shed 4 bases, with 9 bases lying between them. CDR3 sequence: CASSLNRADTQYF. The CDR3 DNA is TGTGCCAGCAGCCTCAATCGAGCAGATACGCAGTATTTT.

This clone was recorded only once. The V and J genes are TRBV7-3 and TRBJ2-3, with TRBD2 matching 12 bases. V shed 5 bases, J shed 2 bases, and the junction held 2 bases outside the gene matches. This CDR3 spans 15 amino acids. Germline lookup yields CDR1 SGHTA and CDR2 FQGTGA. CDR3 nucleotides: TGTGCCAGCAGCCGGACTAGCGGGACCACAGATACGCAGTATTTT. Amino acids: CASSRTSGTTDTQYF.

The V and J genes are TRBV5-1 and TRBJ1-6, with no clear D. Germline V gene sequence: CDR1 SGHRS, CDR2 YFSETQ. This CDR3 comprises 15 residues. The germline V and J ends were trimmed by 4 bases and 9 bases, with 17 bases remaining between them. CDR3 nucleotide sequence: TGCGCCAGCAGCCCTCAAATCCGAGACATTTCACCCCTCCACTTT. It codes for CASSPQIRDISPLHF. The complete variable domain, with remaining parts taken from reference TRBV5-1 and TRBJ1-6, reads KAGVTQTPRYLIKTRGQQVTLSCSPISGHRSVSWYQQTPGQGLQFLFEYFSETQRNKGNFPGRFSGRQFSNSRSEMNVSTLELGDSALYLCASSPQIRDISPLHFGNGTRLTVT.

The V gene is TRBV5-1, the J gene TRBJ2-5; no reliable D call. The length of the CDR3 is 11 residues. The V end lost 2 bases, the J end lost 5 bases, and 4 bases lay between the germline ends. Looked up from germline, CDR1 is SGHRS and CDR2 is YFSETQ. The CDR3 nucleotides read TGCGCCAGCAGCTTTCAGGAGACCCAGTACTTC. Translation: CASSFQETQYF.

This clone was seen just once. The chain carries TRBV5-1 and TRBJ2-2; the match to TRBD1 covers 7 bases. The germline CDR1 and CDR2 sequences are SGHRS and YFSETQ. With 7 bases clipped from V and 1 base from J, the junction kept 7 bases outside the gene matches. The length of the CDR3 is 15 residues. The CDR3 DNA reads as TGCGCCAGCGGAGAACAGGGGATGAACACCGGGGAGCTGTTTTTT. Amino acids: CASGEQGMNTGELFF.

The chain joins TRBV7-9 to TRBJ2-1; TRBD2 is a possible D gene (5 bases). The ends were cut back, 5 bases at V and 2 bases at J, with 13 bases in the middle. Germline CDR1 and CDR2: SEHNR and FQNEAQ (reference sequence). The CDR3 covers 15 residues. The CDR3 loop reads CASSQGGSAYNEQFF. The CDR3 bases are TGTGCCAGCAGCCAAGGTGGGAGCGCCTACAATGAGCAGTTCTTC.

This chain joins TRBV2 and TRBJ2-2; D gene ambiguous. Germline V gene sequence: CDR1 SNHLY, CDR2 FYNNEI. The V and J ends lost 4 bases and 6 bases respectively, with 9 bases between them. This CDR3 is built from 13 residues. CDR3 sequence (DNA): TGTGCCAGCAGTGTGGAGTCCCCCGGGGAGCTGTTTTTT. Protein product: CASSVESPGELFF. Looking up the rest from reference TRBV2 and TRBJ2-2 gives the full variable domain: EPEVTQTPSHQVTQMGQEVILRCVPISNHLYFYWYRQILGQKVEFLVSFYNNEISEKSEIFDDQFSVERPDGSNFTLKIRSTKLEDSAMYFCASSVESPGELFFGEGSRLTVL.

The rearrangement joins TRBV9 to TRBJ2-1, with D perhaps matching TRBD2 (7 bases). The CDR3 loop spans 17 amino acids. The V gene's germline CDR1 is SGDLS and CDR2 YYNGEE. V lost 0 bases, J lost 10 bases, and 23 bases lay in between. The CDR3 DNA reads TGTGCCAGCAGCGTAGGGGGGGCCGGGAGGACTGCCGGGGAGCAGTTCTTC. Amino acids: CASSVGGAGRTAGEQFF.

V gene TRBV23-1 combines with J gene TRBJ2-6; D might be TRBD1 (6 bases). TRBV23-1 is an open reading frame, and its role is uncertain. The CDR3 runs 18 residues. The V and J ends lost 2 bases and 2 bases respectively, with 16 bases between them. The CDR3 sequence: CASSQPGQVVAGANVLTF. In DNA form, the CDR3 reads TGCGCCAGCAGTCAACCGGGACAAGTGGTCGCTGGGGCCAACGTCCTGACTTTC.

The V call is TRBV2, the J call TRBJ2-5; 10 bases align to TRBD2. CDR3 length: 15 amino acids. Trimming cost V 4 bases and J 4 bases; bases outside gene matches: 6. Germline V gives CDR1 SNHLY, CDR2 FYNNEI. This chain's CDR3 is CASSGGLAGVETQYF. CDR3 DNA: TGTGCCAGCAGTGGAGGTCTAGCGGGGGTAGAGACCCAGTACTTC.